This T cell receptor beta chain was observed in a study of high-grade serous ovarian cancer treatment subgroups. Whole-study context: Mean per sample: about 15,000 reads, about 6,900 unique TCR beta rearrangements. General study results and limits: Tumors within one patient showed repertoire similarity of roughly 0.095 to 0.8.

The tumor samples were collected prior to definitive surgery or chemotherapy. Profiled with immunoSEQ multiplex PCR; TCRdb holds only in-frame clones, not every one. The sample has 3,500 to 5,000 clones; approximately 70% are singletons. V shed 2 bases and J shed 3 bases, with 16 bases lying between them. The germline V gene encodes CDR1 SGHRS and CDR2 YFSETQ. The CDR3 runs to 16 residues. Worth noting for this clone: The antigen is not known.

Sequences were obtained from tumor tissue. This chain connects TRBV5-1 to TRBJ2-3; unclear D gene. This receptor was taken from a human donor with high-grade serous ovarian cancer. Written as DNA, the CDR3 is TGCGCCAGCAGCTTCGTAACGGCCAAGGGAACAGATACGCAGTATTTT. It translates to CASSFVTAKGTDTQYF.